The T cell receptor beta chain under discussion was sequenced for a study of cytomegalovirus exposure and HLA in healthy donors. The PCR contained 60 Vbeta and 13 Jbeta primers. Sequencing used immunoSEQ multiplex PCR; TCRdb keeps in-frame clones, though not all of them. The sample lists approximately 200,000 clones; 78% were seen once. Germline lookup yields CDR1 SGHVS and CDR2 FNYEAQ. V was clipped by 3 bases and J by 0 bases; unmatched bases: 4. The CDR3 contains 16 residues. This chain uses TRBV7-6 with TRBJ1-3, with TRBD1 matching 8 bases. The sample was PBMCs. This receptor was taken from a woman between 25 and 40 years old in good health and CMV-seropositive. CDR3 sequence: CASSLGQARSGNTIYF. DNA for the CDR3: TGTGCCAGCAGCTTGGGACAGGCCCGCTCTGGAAACACCATATATTTT. Using reference TRBV7-6 and TRBJ1-3 for the parts outside the CDR3, the full variable domain is GAGVSQSPRYKVTKRGQDVALRCDPISGHVSLYWYRQALGQGPEFLTYFNYEAQQDKSGLPNDRFSAERPEGSISTLTIQRTEQRDSAMYRCASSLGQARSGNTIYFGEGSWLTVV.